Listed below are T cell receptor beta chains from one sample, sequenced in a study of PD-L1 blockade in urothelial cancer. The table came from immunoSEQ multiplex PCR; TCRdb's copy has only in-frame clones and leaves some out. The sample consists of under 25,000 clones, under 85% of them appearing once. The sample was PBMCs, taken around atezolizumab (anti-PD-L1) treatment. The receptors stem from a man aged 45-65 years with urothelial cancer. Each CDR3 is given with its conserved first and last residue. The D gene is left open where the match is weak. Only some rows state a clone size, as once, few, many or a class for expanded clones.

clone_size	d_call	v_call	j_call	cdr3_length	cdr3_aa	cdr3_nt
NA	NA	TRBV7-8	TRBJ1-6	13	CASSFGGREPLHF	TGTGCCAGCAGCTTTGGTGGCAGGGAACCCCTCCACTTT
few	TRBD1	TRBV6-4	TRBJ1-6	15	CASSDSGTGNSPLHF	TGTGCCAGCAGTGACTCCGGGACAGGGAATTCACCCCTCCACTTT
NA	NA	TRBV5-1	TRBJ1-4	16	CASSPGQTATNEKLFF	TGCGCCAGCAGCCCAGGACAGACTGCAACTAATGAAAAACTGTTTTTT
NA	NA	TRBV10-2	TRBJ1-1	12	CASSESKIGAFF	TGCGCCAGCAGTGAGTCGAAAATCGGAGCTTTCTTT
NA	TRBD2	TRBV10-2	TRBJ2-1	17	CASSGVSGREEDNEQFF	TGCGCCAGCAGTGGGGTTAGCGGGAGGGAAGAGGACAATGAGCAGTTCTTC
NA	TRBD1	TRBV18	TRBJ1-5	17	CASSPLGTGGSNQPQHF	TGTGCCAGCTCACCACTCGGGACAGGGGGTAGCAATCAGCCCCAGCATTTT
once	NA	TRBV5-1	TRBJ1-2	13	CASSLSGENGYTF	TGCGCCAGCAGCTTGTCGGGGGAAAATGGCTACACCTTC
NA	TRBD2	TRBV6-5	TRBJ2-1	14	CASSPSGGASEQFF	TGTGCCAGCAGTCCTAGCGGGGGGGCCTCCGAGCAGTTCTTC
NA	NA	TRBV30	TRBJ1-3	13	CARRKGAGNTIYF	TGTGCCCGCCGAAAGGGGGCTGGAAACACCATATATTTT
NA	NA	TRBV18	TRBJ2-1	15	CASSPRRRESNEQFF	TGTGCCAGCTCACCCCGCCGACGGGAAAGCAATGAGCAGTTCTTC
NA	NA	TRBV5-1	TRBJ2-2	14	CASSLVGHTGELFF	TGCGCCAGCAGCTTGGTGGGGCACACCGGGGAGCTGTTTTTT
NA	TRBD2	TRBV6-1	TRBJ2-7	15	CASSEAAGLEDEQYF	TGTGCCAGCAGTGAAGCTGCGGGACTAGAAGACGAGCAGTACTTC
medium-sized	NA	TRBV7-2	TRBJ1-4	14	CASSLEVGDEKLFF	TGTGCCAGCAGCTTAGAAGTAGGAGATGAAAAACTGTTTTTT
medium-sized	TRBD1	TRBV29-1	TRBJ2-2	16	CSVEEPGQGSTGELFF	TGCAGCGTTGAGGAACCGGGACAGGGGTCCACCGGGGAGCTGTTTTTT
NA	NA	TRBV6-1	TRBJ1-3	15	CASSELGLSGNTIYF	TGTGCCAGCAGTGAACTTGGGCTATCTGGAAACACCATATATTTT
NA	NA	TRBV7-3	TRBJ2-7	15	CASSLVGGAPDEQYF	TGTGCCAGCAGCTTAGTTGGCGGGGCCCCCGACGAGCAGTACTTC
NA	NA	TRBV6-5	TRBJ1-1	12	CASSRGTLEAFF	TGTGCCAGCAGCCGCGGAACTTTGGAAGCTTTCTTT
medium-sized	TRBD1	TRBV2	TRBJ2-7	16	CASSEGWGTGGYEQYF	TGTGCCAGCAGTGAAGGGTGGGGGACAGGGGGCTACGAGCAGTACTTC
NA	TRBD2	TRBV18	TRBJ2-2	18	CASSPRTSAGGFNGELFF	TGTGCCAGCTCACCACGGACCTCAGCGGGGGGATTTAACGGGGAGCTGTTTTTT
NA	NA	TRBV4-1	TRBJ1-4	16	CASSQYNTGMGEKLFF	TGCGCCAGCAGCCAGTACAATACAGGGATGGGAGAAAAACTGTTTTTT
NA	NA	TRBV2	TRBJ2-3	14	CASRPRQGTDTQYF	TGTGCCAGCAGACCCCGACAGGGCACAGATACGCAGTATTTT
NA	TRBD1	TRBV29-1	TRBJ1-3	15	CSVGRTGERGNTIYF	TGCAGCGTTGGACGAACAGGGGAGCGTGGAAACACCATATATTTT
few	TRBD2	TRBV11-1	TRBJ2-1	15	CASSLGLADYNEQFF	TGTGCCAGCAGCCTGGGACTAGCGGACTACAATGAGCAGTTCTTC
NA	TRBD2	TRBV13	TRBJ2-1	16	CASTPRGAGTYNEQFF	TGTGCCAGCACCCCAAGGGGAGCGGGGACCTACAATGAGCAGTTCTTC
few	TRBD1	TRBV6-5	TRBJ1-1	15	CASSRQDRASREAFF	TGTGCCAGCAGTAGGCAGGACAGGGCGAGTCGGGAAGCTTTCTTT
NA	NA	TRBV7-8	TRBJ2-3	11	CASSRGNTQYF	TGTGCCAGCAGTAGAGGAAATACGCAGTATTTT
NA	NA	TRBV4-2	TRBJ1-2	12	CASSQEGVGYTF	TGTGCCAGCAGCCAAGAAGGGGTTGGCTACACCTTC
NA	TRBD2	TRBV7-3	TRBJ2-1	13	CATGGGPRNEQFF	TGTGCCACCGGGGGGGGGCCACGCAATGAGCAGTTCTTC
NA	NA	TRBV28	TRBJ2-3	17	CASSFGRGRSGADTQYF	TGTGCCAGCAGTTTTGGCCGCGGTCGCTCCGGAGCAGATACGCAGTATTTT
NA	TRBD2	TRBV7-2	TRBJ2-7	15	CASSSLAGARDEQYF	TGTGCCAGCAGCTCTCTAGCGGGAGCTCGAGACGAGCAGTACTTC
NA	TRBD1	TRBV2	TRBJ1-1	16	CASSLDRGRGNTEAFF	TGTGCCAGCAGTTTGGACAGGGGGCGCGGGAACACTGAAGCTTTCTTT
NA	TRBD2	TRBV5-6	TRBJ2-1	15	CASSLTSGRAHEQFF	TGTGCCAGCAGCTTGACTAGCGGGAGGGCCCATGAGCAGTTCTTC
few	NA	TRBV5-1	TRBJ2-5	12	CASTRDQETQYF	TGCGCCAGCACCAGGGACCAAGAGACCCAGTACTTC
NA	NA	TRBV5-1	TRBJ2-3	15	CASSLAKLITDTQYF	TGCGCCAGCAGCTTGGCCAAACTCATCACAGATACGCAGTATTTT
NA	TRBD2	TRBV27	TRBJ2-3	18	CASSAPGLAEAYTDTQYF	TGTGCCAGCAGTGCGCCGGGACTAGCGGAGGCCTACACAGATACGCAGTATTTT
NA	NA	TRBV7-3	TRBJ1-1	12	CASSTRGSEAFF	TGTGCCAGCAGCACCCGGGGGTCTGAAGCTTTCTTT
NA	TRBD2	TRBV4-1	TRBJ2-3	17	CASSQGTTSGSTDTQYF	TGCGCCAGCAGCCAAGGGACGACTAGCGGAAGCACAGATACGCAGTATTTT
once	NA	TRBV6-5	TRBJ1-5	13	CASRRMTGRAEHF	TGTGCCAGCAGACGGATGACAGGCCGCGCCGAGCATTTT
NA	NA	TRBV30	TRBJ1-1	15	CAWSKGLDSLTEAFF	TGTGCCTGGAGTAAGGGGCTTGACAGTCTCACTGAAGCTTTCTTT
NA	TRBD2	TRBV4-1	TRBJ2-1	16	CASSQTGLAGAYEQFF	TGCGCCAGCAGCCAGACGGGACTAGCGGGGGCCTATGAGCAGTTCTTC
NA	NA	TRBV20-1	TRBJ2-7	11	CSASNQGQQYF	TGCAGTGCTAGTAACCAGGGGCAGCAGTACTTC
NA	TRBD1	TRBV19	TRBJ1-2	14	CASSTNRGSNGYTF	TGTGCCAGTAGTACCAACAGGGGTTCAAATGGCTACACCTTC
few	NA	TRBV7-9	TRBJ2-5	16	CASSLAIPGEGETQYF	TGTGCCAGCAGCTTAGCTATCCCAGGGGAGGGGGAGACCCAGTACTTC
NA	TRBD1	TRBV19	TRBJ1-4	13	CASRDRGREKLFF	TGTGCCAGTAGGGACAGGGGTAGAGAAAAACTGTTTTTT
NA	TRBD2	TRBV9	TRBJ2-1	16	CASSIGSGGEGDEQFF	TGTGCCAGCAGCATCGGAAGCGGGGGAGAGGGGGATGAGCAGTTCTTC
NA	TRBD2	TRBV15	TRBJ2-7	16	CATSRGGGRSSYEQYF	TGTGCCACCAGCAGAGGGGGCGGGAGATCCTCCTACGAGCAGTACTTC
NA	TRBD1	TRBV6-6	TRBJ1-5	16	CASSPQGQGPNQPQHF	TGTGCCAGCAGTCCACAGGGGCAGGGCCCCAATCAGCCCCAGCATTTT
NA	TRBD2	TRBV5-4	TRBJ2-3	15	CASSTLAETTDTQYF	TGTGCCAGCAGCACCCTAGCGGAAACCACAGATACGCAGTATTTT
NA	NA	TRBV27	TRBJ1-1	14	CASSLEGLVAEAFF	TGTGCCAGCAGTTTAGAGGGTTTGGTCGCTGAAGCTTTCTTT
once	NA	TRBV11-1	TRBJ2-2	14	CASSDQANTGELFF	TGTGCCAGCAGCGACCAGGCGAACACCGGGGAGCTGTTTTTT
NA	NA	TRBV18	TRBJ1-1	14	CASSPAARVPEAFF	TGTGCCAGCTCACCTGCCGCACGGGTCCCTGAAGCTTTCTTT
NA	NA	TRBV28	TRBJ1-5	16	CASSPETGSGNQPQHF	TGTGCCAGCAGCCCGGAGACGGGGTCGGGCAATCAGCCCCAGCATTTT
NA	TRBD2	TRBV4-2	TRBJ2-1	14	CASSQDEEAGVQFF	TGTGCCAGCAGCCAAGATGAGGAGGCGGGAGTGCAGTTCTTC